This T cell receptor (beta chain) is drawn from a study of cytomegalovirus exposure and HLA in healthy donors. Notes on the study in general: A later analysis showed that HLA-associated TCR beta chains had undergone more clonal expansion than equally common others.

In the PCR, 60 Vbeta and 13 Jbeta primers were used. Method: immunoSEQ multiplex PCR; TCRdb's copy keeps in-frame clones and lacks some. The profile shows some 90,000 clones, about three quarters of them singletons. The CDR3 sequence is 16 residues long. Germline CDR1 and CDR2: SGHNT and YYREEE (reference sequence). V was pared by 2 bases and J by 0 bases, with 5 bases of the junction left unmatched. On this clone: The antigen remains undetermined.

This chain links TRBV5-4 with TRBJ2-1; TRBD1 aligns across 7 bases. The receptor was isolated from a female donor in good health and CMV-seronegative. The sample taken for sequencing was PBMCs. Here the CDR3 DNA reads TGTGCCAGCAGCTTAATGGCAGGGGGCTCCTACAATGAGCAGTTCTTC. This encodes CASSLMAGGSYNEQFF.